This T cell receptor beta chain appears in the sequencing data of a study of T cells in tuberculosis. Method: immunoSEQ multiplex PCR; TCRdb's copy keeps in-frame clones and lacks some. This table holds 35,000 to 55,000 clones, 90% to 95% found once. Germline CDR1 SGHAT, CDR2 FQNNGV. The CDR3 is 17 residues long. Trimming stripped 1 base from V and 3 bases from J, with 17 bases between. This TCR derives from a donor aged 10-29 years with latent tuberculosis or without tuberculosis infection. The material sequenced was PBMCs. This chain links TRBV11-2 with TRBJ2-3; possibly TRBD2 for D (6 bases). The CDR3 here is CASSLGLTRGVTDTQYF. The CDR3 coding sequence is TGTGCCAGCAGCTTAGGACTGACTAGGGGCGTAACAGATACGCAGTATTTT.